This T cell receptor (beta chain) was recovered during a study of beta chain features in type 1 diabetes. General study points: These data did not resolve whether HLA type affects TCRB rearrangement. Across patients, naive, central memory and Treg TCRB repertoires exhibited apparently greater similarity than was observed across healthy donors. The cDNA sequencing approach could over-represent high-TCR-expressing cells. Patients with Type 1 diabetes showed moderately but significantly shorter TCRB CDR3s in all four CD4+ subsets.

The CDR3 has 15 amino acids. This clone was seen a handful of times. The antigen remains undetermined. TCRB transcripts that were expressed got sequenced, as all of the isolated RNA had been reverse transcribed. Assay: immunoSEQ multiplex PCR; the TCRdb copy retains only in-frame clones and omits some. Among about 250,000 clones listed, 11% to 15% were seen once. The sample was naive CD4+ T cells from blood. This receptor was identified in a woman aged 40 to 50 in good health. The genes are TRBV21-1 and TRBJ2-5; the D call in the table, TRBD1, was not verified against the DNA. TRBV21-1 is tagged as a pseudogene. The CDR3 nucleotides are TGTGCCAGCAGCCCTCGCGGGGACAGGGCCGGGACCCAGTACTTC. Protein: CASSPRGDRAGTQYF.